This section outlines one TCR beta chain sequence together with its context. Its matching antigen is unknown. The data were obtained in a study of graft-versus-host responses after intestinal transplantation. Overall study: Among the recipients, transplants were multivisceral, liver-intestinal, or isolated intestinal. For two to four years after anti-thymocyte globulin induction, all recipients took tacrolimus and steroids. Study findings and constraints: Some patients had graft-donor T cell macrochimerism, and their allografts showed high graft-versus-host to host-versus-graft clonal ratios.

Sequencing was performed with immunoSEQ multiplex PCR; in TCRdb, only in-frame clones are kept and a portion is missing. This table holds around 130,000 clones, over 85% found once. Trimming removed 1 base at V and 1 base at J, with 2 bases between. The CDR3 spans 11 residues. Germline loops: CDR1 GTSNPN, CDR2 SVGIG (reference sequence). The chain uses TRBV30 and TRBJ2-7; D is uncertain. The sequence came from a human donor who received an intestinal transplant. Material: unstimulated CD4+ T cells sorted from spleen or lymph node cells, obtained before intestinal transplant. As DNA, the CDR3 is TGTGCCTGGAGTGCTTCCTACGAGCAGTACTTC. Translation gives CAWSASYEQYF. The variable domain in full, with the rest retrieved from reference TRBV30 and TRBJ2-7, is SQTIHQWPATLVQPVGSPLSLECTVEGTSNPNLYWYRQAAGRGLQLLFYSVGIGQISSEVPQNLSASRPQDRQFILSSKKLLLSDSGFYLCAWSASYEQYFGPGTRLTVT.